The text below deals with one TCR beta chain. No antigen is known for it. Researchers tagged individual cDNA molecules with unique molecular identifiers. From the 5' RACE reads, TCRdb called clonotypes with MiXCR, one entry per CDR3 protein. Of just under 65,000 distinct CDR3 sequences detected, roughly 9% appear once; the ten largest clones hold around 15%. The sample is drawn from a study of early T cells in non-severe SARS-CoV-2 infection. Background on the study: With bulk RNA from unsorted whole blood as input, sequencing yielded unpaired chains. Points from the study as a whole: Lookups in VDJdb leaned toward anti-spike CD8 responses and missed private and CD4 specificities.

This CDR3 comprises 14 residues. Germline V gene lookup returns CDR1 SGHVS and CDR2 FNYEAQ. The V end was cut by 6 bases, the J end by 7 bases, with 13 bases between. The sample in question was whole blood, obtained at baseline. The V call is TRBV7-6, the J call TRBJ1-6; a weak D match, TRBD1 (6 bases). This receptor was taken from an adult who was a healthcare worker with PCR-confirmed SARS-CoV-2 infection or an uninfected control (not recorded which). The CDR3 loop is CASSDRRGNSPLHF. CDR3 bases: TGTGCCAGCAGTGACAGGCGAGGCAATTCACCCCTCCACTTT.